This TCR beta chain was sequenced during a study of blood T cell repertoires in COVID-19. Germline values: CDR1 SGHTA, CDR2 FQGNSA. The CDR3 covers 14 residues. Between the trimmed V and J ends, which lost 0 bases and 4 bases, there was a span of 9 bases. Method: immunoSEQ multiplex PCR; TCRdb's copy keeps in-frame clones and lacks some. The sample holds some 330,000 clones, more than 85% seen once. The sample comprised PBMCs or T cells enriched from blood (not recorded which). The chain recombines TRBV7-2 with TRBJ1-1; D gene ambiguous. This TCR derives from a woman in her twenties or thirties who had recovered from COVID-19. The CDR3 nucleotides are TGTGCCAGCAGCTTAGCCTTCCGCGCCACTGAAGCTTTCTTT. This translates into CASSLAFRATEAFF.